This TCR beta chain was identified during a study of regulatory T cells in long-lasting Graves disease. Study-wide context: New Graves' disease cases had less than 3 months of antithyroid drugs. Points from the study as a whole: Persistent disease exhibited a predilection for TRBV28, TRBJ1-2 and TRBJ2-5.

The CDR3 contains 15 residues. V lost 0 bases and J 2 bases, leaving 12 bases between the germline ends. CDR1 is DFQATT, CDR2 SNEGSKA, per germline (reference sequence). Arm-PCR of CDR3 regions with iRepertoire HTBI primers generated TCR beta libraries. TCRdb fed the multiplex PCR reads into MiXCR, producing one record per CDR3 protein. The sample has under 300,000 distinct CDR3 sequences; just over 20% are singletons. The time point was: newly diagnosed GD, antithyroid drugs for less than 3 months. The TCR library was made from RNA that had been extracted from PBMCs in TRIzol. The patients were enrolled through endocrinology in Xi'an, China. This clonotype was seen at least ten times. Its target is unknown.

The rearrangement uses TRBV20-1 and TRBJ2-3; possibly TRBD1 or TRBD2 for D (5 bases each). The sequences come from peripheral blood mononuclear cells (PBMCs), collected at new diagnosis, from a patient treated with antithyroid drugs. The source of this sequence is a female donor with Graves disease. The CDR3 sequence is CSARDRGDFTDTQYF. Here the CDR3 DNA reads TGCAGTGCTAGAGATAGGGGAGACTTCACAGATACGCAGTATTTT.